This TCR beta chain is drawn from a study of blood T cells in healthy people across ages. The study, taken as a whole, reports: Researchers report that TCR beta diversity correlated strongly with naive T cell percentage.

Primers used in a second PCR of about 6 to 11 cycles were a sample-barcoded 5' primer and a J-beta primer mix. TCRdb called the 5' RACE reads again in MiXCR, with one record for every CDR3 protein. The table records approximately 1.5 million distinct CDR3 sequences, 30% to 35% of them present only once. Germline-derived CDR1 and CDR2 are SGDLS and YYNGEE. V trimming: 2 bases; J trimming: 1 base; junction bases outside the gene matches: 2. CDR3 length: 14 amino acids. Healthy Caucasians from Russia aged about 6 to 100 served as donors. Every donor gave approximately 10 milliliters of peripheral blood. Concerning this clonotype: Its antigen is unidentified.

This TCR came from a woman in her twenties or thirties in good health. The chain couples TRBV9 to TRBJ1-1; 7 positions match TRBD1. The sequenced material came from blood. CDR3 coding DNA: TGTGCCAGCAGCGTCCGGACAGGGAACACTGAAGCTTTCTTT. Translated: CASSVRTGNTEAFF. The complete variable domain, with remaining parts taken from reference TRBV9 and TRBJ1-1, reads DSGVTQTPKHLITATGQRVTLRCSPRSGDLSVYWYQQSLDQGLQFLIQYYNGEERAKGNILERFSAQQFPDLHSELNLSSLELGDSALYFCASSVRTGNTEAFFGQGTRLTVV.